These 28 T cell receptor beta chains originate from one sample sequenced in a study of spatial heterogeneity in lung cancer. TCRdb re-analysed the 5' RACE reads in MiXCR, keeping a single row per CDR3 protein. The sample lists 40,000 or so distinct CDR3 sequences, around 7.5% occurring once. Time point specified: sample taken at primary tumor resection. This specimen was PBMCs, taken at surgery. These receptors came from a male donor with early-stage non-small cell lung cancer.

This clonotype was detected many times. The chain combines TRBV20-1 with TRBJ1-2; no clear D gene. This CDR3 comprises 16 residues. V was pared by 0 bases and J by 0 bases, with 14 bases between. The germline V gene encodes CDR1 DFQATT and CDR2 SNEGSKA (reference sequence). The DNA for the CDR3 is TGCAGTGCTAGAGAACGTCGTACAGCAACTAACTATGGCTACACCTTC. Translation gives CSARERRTATNYGYTF.

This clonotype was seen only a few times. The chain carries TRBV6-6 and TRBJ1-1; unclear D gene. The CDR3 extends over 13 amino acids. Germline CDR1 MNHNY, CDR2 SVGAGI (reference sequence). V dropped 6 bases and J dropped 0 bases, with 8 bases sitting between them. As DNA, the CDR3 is TGTGCCAGCAGGCGGGAGATGAACACTGAAGCTTTCTTT. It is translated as CASRREMNTEAFF.

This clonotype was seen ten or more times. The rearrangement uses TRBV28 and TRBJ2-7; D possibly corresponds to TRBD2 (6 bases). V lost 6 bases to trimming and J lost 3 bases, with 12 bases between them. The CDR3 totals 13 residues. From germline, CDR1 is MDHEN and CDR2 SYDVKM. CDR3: CASSPGSLYEQYV. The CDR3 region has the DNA TGTGCCAGCAGCCCCGGGAGCCTCTACGAGCAGTACGTC.

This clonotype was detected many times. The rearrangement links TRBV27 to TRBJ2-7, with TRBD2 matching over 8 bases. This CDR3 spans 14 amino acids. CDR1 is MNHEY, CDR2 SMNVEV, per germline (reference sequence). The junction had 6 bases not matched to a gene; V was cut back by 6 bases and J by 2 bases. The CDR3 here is CASRGGGRTYEQYF. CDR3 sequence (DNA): TGTGCCAGCAGGGGCGGGGGGCGGACCTACGAGCAGTACTTC.

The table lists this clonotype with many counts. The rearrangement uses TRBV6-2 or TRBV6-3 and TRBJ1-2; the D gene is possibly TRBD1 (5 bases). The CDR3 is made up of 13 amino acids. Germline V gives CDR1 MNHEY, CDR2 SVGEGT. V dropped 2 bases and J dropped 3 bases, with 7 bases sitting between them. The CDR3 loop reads CASSYDSYYGYTF. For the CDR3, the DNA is TGTGCCAGCAGTTACGACAGCTACTATGGCTACACCTTC.

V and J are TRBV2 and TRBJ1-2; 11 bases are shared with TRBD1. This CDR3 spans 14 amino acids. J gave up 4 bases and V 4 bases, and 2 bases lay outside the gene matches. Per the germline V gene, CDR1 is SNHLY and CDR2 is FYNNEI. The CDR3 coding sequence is TGTGCCAGCAGTGGGACAGGGGGCATCTATGGCTACACCTTC. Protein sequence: CASSGTGGIYGYTF. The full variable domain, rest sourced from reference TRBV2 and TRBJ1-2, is EPEVTQTPSHQVTQMGQEVILRCVPISNHLYFYWYRQILGQKVEFLVSFYNNEISEKSEIFDDQFSVERPDGSNFTLKIRSTKLEDSAMYFCASSGTGGIYGYTFGSGTRLTVV.

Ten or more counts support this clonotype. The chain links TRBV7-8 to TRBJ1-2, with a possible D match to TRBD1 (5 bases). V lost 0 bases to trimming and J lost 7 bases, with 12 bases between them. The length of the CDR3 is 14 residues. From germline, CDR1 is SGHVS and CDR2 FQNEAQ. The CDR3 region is CASSLAVGASGYTF. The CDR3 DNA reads TGTGCCAGCAGCTTAGCCGTAGGGGCATCTGGCTACACCTTC.

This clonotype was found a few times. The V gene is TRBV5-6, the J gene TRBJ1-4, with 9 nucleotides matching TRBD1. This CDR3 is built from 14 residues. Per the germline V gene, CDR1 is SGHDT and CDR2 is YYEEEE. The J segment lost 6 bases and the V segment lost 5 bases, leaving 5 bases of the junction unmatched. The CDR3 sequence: CASRIQGADEKLFF. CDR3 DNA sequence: TGTGCCAGCAGGATACAGGGGGCAGATGAAAAACTGTTTTTT.

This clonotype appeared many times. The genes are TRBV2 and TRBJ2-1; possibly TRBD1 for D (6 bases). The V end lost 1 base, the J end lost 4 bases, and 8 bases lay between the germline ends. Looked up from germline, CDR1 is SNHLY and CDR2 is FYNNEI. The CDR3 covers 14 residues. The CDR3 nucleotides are TGTGCCAGCAGTGAAGGACAGGTTTACAATGAGCAGTTCTTC. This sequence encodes CASSEGQVYNEQFF.

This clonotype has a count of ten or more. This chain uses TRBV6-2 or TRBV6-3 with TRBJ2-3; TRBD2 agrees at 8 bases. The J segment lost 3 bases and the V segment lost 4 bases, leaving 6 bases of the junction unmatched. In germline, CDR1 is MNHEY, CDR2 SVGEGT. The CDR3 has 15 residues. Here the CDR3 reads CASSSWTSSTDTQYF. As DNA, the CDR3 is TGTGCCAGCAGTTCGTGGACTAGCTCGACAGATACGCAGTATTTT.

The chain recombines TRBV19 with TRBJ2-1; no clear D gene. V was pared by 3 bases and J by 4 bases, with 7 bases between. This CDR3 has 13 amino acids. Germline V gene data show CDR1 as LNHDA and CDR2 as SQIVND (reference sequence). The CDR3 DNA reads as TGTGCCAGTAGTATCAACCAGTACAATGAGCAGTTCTTC. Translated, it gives CASSINQYNEQFF.

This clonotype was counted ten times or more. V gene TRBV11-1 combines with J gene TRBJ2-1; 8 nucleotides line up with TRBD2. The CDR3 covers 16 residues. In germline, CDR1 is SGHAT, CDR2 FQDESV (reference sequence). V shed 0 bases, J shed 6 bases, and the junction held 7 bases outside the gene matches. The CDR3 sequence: CASSLAWVAGSNEQFF. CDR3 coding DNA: TGTGCCAGCAGCTTAGCGTGGGTAGCGGGGTCCAATGAGCAGTTCTTC.

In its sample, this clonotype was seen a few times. The DNA for the CDR3 is TGCGCCAGCAGCTTGGACCAAGAGACCCAGTACTTC. Encoded protein: CASSLDQETQYF. The chain employs TRBV5-1 and TRBJ2-5; no definite D call. The CDR3 has 12 amino acids. Trimming cost V 0 bases and J 0 bases, with 0 bases left between them. In germline, CDR1 is SGHRS, CDR2 YFSETQ.

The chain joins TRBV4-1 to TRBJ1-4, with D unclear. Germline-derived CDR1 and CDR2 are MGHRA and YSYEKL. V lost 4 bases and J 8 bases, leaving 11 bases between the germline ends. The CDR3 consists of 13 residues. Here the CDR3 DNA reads TGCGCCAGCAGCCTCACTCTTGACGAAAAACTGTTTTTT. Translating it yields CASSLTLDEKLFF.

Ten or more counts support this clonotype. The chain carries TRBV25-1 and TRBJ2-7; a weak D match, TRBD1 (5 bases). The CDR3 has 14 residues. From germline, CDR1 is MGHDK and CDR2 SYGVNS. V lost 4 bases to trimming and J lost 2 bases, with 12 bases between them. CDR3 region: CASSARQGPYEQYF. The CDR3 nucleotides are TGTGCCAGCAGTGCCCGTCAGGGCCCCTACGAGCAGTACTTC.

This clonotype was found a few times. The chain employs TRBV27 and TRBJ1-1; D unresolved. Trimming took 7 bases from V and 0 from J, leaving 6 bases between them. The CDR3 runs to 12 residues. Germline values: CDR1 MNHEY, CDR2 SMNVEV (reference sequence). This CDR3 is CASKTMNTEAFF. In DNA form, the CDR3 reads TGTGCCAGCAAAACGATGAACACTGAAGCTTTCTTT.

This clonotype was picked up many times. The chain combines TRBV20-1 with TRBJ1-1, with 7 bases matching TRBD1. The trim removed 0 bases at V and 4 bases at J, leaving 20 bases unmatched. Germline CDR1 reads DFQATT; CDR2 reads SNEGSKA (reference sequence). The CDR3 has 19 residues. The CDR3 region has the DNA TGCAGTGCTAGAGATTCGGGCAGGGGGTTGTCTGTAGGGTCCACTGAAGCTTTCTTT. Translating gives CSARDSGRGLSVGSTEAFF.

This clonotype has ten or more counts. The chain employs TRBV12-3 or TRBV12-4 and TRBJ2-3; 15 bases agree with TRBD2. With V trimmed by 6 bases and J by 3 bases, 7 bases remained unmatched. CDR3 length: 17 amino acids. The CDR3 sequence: CASRPGLAGGQTDTQYF. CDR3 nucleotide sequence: TGTGCCAGCAGGCCGGGACTAGCGGGGGGACAAACAGATACGCAGTATTTT.

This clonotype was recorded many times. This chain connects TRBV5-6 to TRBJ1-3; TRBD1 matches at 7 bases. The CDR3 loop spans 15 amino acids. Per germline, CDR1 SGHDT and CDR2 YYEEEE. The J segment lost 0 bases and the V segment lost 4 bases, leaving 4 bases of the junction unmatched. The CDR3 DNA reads TGTGCCAGCAGCCAGAGGGACAGCTCTGGAAACACCATATATTTT. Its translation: CASSQRDSSGNTIYF.

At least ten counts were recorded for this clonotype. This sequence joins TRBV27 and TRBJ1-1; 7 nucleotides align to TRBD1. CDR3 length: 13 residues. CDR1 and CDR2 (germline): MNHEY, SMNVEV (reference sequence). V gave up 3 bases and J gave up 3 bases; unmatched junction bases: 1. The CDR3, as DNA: TGTGCCAGCAGTTTGACAGGGTACACTGAAGCTTTCTTT. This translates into CASSLTGYTEAFF.

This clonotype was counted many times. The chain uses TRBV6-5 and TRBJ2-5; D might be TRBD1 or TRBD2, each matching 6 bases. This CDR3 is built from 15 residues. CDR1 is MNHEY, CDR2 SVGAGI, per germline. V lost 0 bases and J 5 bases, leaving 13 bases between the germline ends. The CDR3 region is CASSYSNGGRETQYF. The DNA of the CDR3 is TGTGCCAGCAGTTACTCGAACGGGGGCAGGGAGACCCAGTACTTC.

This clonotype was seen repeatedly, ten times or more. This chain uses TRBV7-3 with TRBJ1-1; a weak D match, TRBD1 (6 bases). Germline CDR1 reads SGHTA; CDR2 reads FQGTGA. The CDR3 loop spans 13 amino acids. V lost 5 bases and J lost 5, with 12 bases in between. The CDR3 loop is CASSPQGGTEAFF. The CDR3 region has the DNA TGTGCCAGCAGCCCACAAGGGGGAACTGAAGCTTTCTTT. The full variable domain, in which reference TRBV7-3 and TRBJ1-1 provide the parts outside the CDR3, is GAGVSQTPSNKVTEKGKYVELRCDPISGHTALYWYRQSLGQGPEFLIYFQGTGAADDSGLPNDRFFAVRPEGSVSTLKIQRTERGDSAVYLCASSPQGGTEAFFGQGTRLTVV.

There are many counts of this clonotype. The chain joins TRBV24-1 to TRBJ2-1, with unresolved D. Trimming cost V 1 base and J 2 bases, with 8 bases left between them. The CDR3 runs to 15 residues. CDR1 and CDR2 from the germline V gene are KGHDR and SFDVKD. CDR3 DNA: TGTGCCACCAGTGATTTAGACGGACCCTACAATGAGCAGTTCTTC. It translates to CATSDLDGPYNEQFF.

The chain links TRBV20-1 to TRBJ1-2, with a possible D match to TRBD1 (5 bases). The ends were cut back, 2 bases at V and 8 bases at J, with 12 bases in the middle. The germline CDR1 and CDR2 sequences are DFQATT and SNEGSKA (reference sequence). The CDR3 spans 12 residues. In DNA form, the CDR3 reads TGCAGTGCTAGACGCAGGGAATCGGGCTACACCTTC. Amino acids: CSARRRESGYTF.

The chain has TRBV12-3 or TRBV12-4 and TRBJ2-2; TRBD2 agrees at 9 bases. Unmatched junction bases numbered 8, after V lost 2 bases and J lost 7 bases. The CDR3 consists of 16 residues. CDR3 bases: TGTGCCAGCAGTTTAAGGCGGGAGGGCCTCGTCGGGGAGCTGTTTTTT. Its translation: CASSLRREGLVGELFF.

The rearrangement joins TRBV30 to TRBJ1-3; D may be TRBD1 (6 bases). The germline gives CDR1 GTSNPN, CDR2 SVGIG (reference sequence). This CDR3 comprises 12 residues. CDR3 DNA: TGTGCGGGGGGGGCCACTGGAAACACCATATATTTT. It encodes CAGGATGNTIYF.

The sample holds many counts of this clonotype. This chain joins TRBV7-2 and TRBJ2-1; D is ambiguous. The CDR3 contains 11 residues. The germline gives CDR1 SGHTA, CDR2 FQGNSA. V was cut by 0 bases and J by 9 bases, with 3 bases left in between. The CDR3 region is CASSLAVEQFF. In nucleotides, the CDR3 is TGTGCCAGCAGCTTAGCTGTTGAGCAGTTCTTC.

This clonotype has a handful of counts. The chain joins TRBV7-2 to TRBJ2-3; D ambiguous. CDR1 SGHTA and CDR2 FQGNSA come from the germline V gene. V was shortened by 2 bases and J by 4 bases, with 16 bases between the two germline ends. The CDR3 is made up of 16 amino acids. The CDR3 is CASSLWSGPKADTQYF. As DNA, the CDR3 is TGTGCCAGCAGCTTATGGTCCGGGCCTAAGGCAGATACGCAGTATTTT.